This T cell receptor beta chain emerged from a study of PD-1 blockade in classical Hodgkin lymphoma. Study-level findings and limits: The baseline diversity of complete responders showed similarity to that of newly diagnosed patients.

Data came from immunoSEQ multiplex PCR; TCRdb stores just in-frame clones and leaves some out. The table has roughly 35,000 clones, 90% to 95% seen once. The CDR3 has 16 amino acids. Germline CDR1 LNHDA, CDR2 SQIVND (reference sequence). V shed 4 bases and J 7 bases; nucleotides not matched to a gene: 11. As concerns this clone: Its antigen remains unknown.

Time point noted: cycle 4 day 1 (C4D1), after around six weeks of nivolumab. Brentuximab vedotin exposure varied, and every patient relapsed after autologous stem cell transplantation. Negative magnetic selection isolated CD4+ T cells from thawed PBMCs. The receptor was isolated from a human donor with classical Hodgkin lymphoma. The source material was CD4+ T cells from blood, sampled before the fourth cycle of nivolumab. V is TRBV19 and J is TRBJ1-4, with 8 bases matching TRBD1. The CDR3 DNA sequence: TGTGCCAGTAGTACCCCTCGAGGAACAGGGGGTGAAAAACTGTTTTTT. Translation: CASSTPRGTGGEKLFF.